This T cell receptor beta chain was captured by sequencing in a study of regulatory T cells in long-lasting Graves disease. Time point specified: newly diagnosed GD, antithyroid drugs for less than 3 months. There was RNA extracted from PBMCs, and the TCR library was made from it. This clonotype occurred many times. V dropped 6 bases and J dropped 2; count of bases not matched to a gene: 12. The CDR3 is 16 residues long. Germline V gives CDR1 LGHNT, CDR2 FRNRAP. Arm-PCR of CDR3 regions with iRepertoire HTBI primers generated TCR beta libraries. TCRdb independently ran MiXCR on the multiplex PCR reads; one entry per CDR3 protein. The sample has roughly 250,000 distinct CDR3 sequences; roughly 18% are singletons. The same data also went into a second study, on T cells in Graves' hyperthyroidism and ophthalmopathy. This second study notes: From stable hyperthyroidism, ophthalmopathy was set apart by a 13 V-J model.

The gene calls are TRBV12-5 and TRBJ2-7; 8 positions match TRBD1. The sequence derives from a woman aged 30 to 39 with Graves disease. Sequencing was performed on peripheral blood mononuclear cells (PBMCs), taken at new diagnosis, from a patient treated with antithyroid drugs. CDR3 residues: CASGLPPGTGTYEQYF. CDR3 coding DNA: TGTGCTAGTGGGTTGCCTCCCGGGACAGGCACCTACGAGCAGTACTTC.